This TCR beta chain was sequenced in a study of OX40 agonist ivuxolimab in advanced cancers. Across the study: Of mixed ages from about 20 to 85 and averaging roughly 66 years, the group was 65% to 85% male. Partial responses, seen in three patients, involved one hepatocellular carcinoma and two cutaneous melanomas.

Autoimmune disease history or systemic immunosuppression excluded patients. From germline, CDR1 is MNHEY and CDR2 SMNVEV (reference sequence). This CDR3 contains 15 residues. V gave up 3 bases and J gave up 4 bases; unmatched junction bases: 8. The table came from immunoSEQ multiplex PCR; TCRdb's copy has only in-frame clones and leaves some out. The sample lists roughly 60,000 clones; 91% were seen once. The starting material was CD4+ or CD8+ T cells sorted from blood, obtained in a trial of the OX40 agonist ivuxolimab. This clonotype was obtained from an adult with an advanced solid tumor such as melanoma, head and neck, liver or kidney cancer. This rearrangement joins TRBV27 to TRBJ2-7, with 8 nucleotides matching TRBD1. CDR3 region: CASSFEPGGEYEQYF. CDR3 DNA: TGTGCCAGCAGTTTCGAACCAGGGGGCGAGTACGAGCAGTACTTC.